The entry below describes one T cell receptor (beta chain). Its antigen is currently unknown. The entry originates in a study of T cells in localized non-small cell lung cancer. Study-wide points: In adjacent lung, a median roughly 62 of the top 100 tumor clones were found. Greater blood T cell density accompanied longer overall survival.

Using immunoSEQ multiplex PCR, the repertoire was profiled, and TCRdb retains in-frame clones only, with some absent. The table shows tens of thousands of clones, with approximately 80% occurring only once. The germline V and J ends were trimmed by 7 bases and 4 bases, with 14 bases remaining between them. Looked up from germline, CDR1 is LNHDA and CDR2 is SQIVND (reference sequence). CDR3 size: 13 residues. The source was peripheral blood, collected before any cancer treatment. The source is a male donor aged 60 or older with stage II squamous cell lung carcinoma. V is TRBV19 and J is TRBJ2-7, with D maybe TRBD2 (5 bases). The CDR3 here is CASTRGLNYEQYF. Written as DNA, the CDR3 is TGTGCCAGTACCCGCGGACTGAATTACGAGCAGTACTTC. Full variable domain (remainder filled in from reference TRBV19 and TRBJ2-7): DGGITQSPKYLFRKEGQNVTLSCEQNLNHDAMYWYRQDPGQGLRLIYYSQIVNDFQKGDIAEGYSVSREKKESFPLTVTSAQKNPTAFYLCASTRGLNYEQYFGPGTRLTVT.